This record looks at one T cell receptor (beta chain) sequence and its context. Its antigen remains unknown. The sample comes from a study of molecular identifiers for immune sequencing clone quantification. Study at large: Replicates partitioned RNA from roughly 21,000 or 96,000 naive CD8 cells into five parts, sequencing four.

TCRdb recomputed calls from the PCR reads with MiXCR, one row per CDR3 protein. The data contain about 640,000 distinct CDR3 sequences, about 20% of them singletons. Germline V gene lookup returns CDR1 LNHDA and CDR2 SQIVND (reference sequence). Trimming shortened V by 4 bases and J by 6 bases, and 14 bases separated the two germline ends. The CDR3 has 14 residues. Study-wide findings and caveats: Among 920,000 or so naive cells, as was reported, spiked Jurkat TCR RNA from one cell was detectable. Highly expanded clone sizes could be underestimated by identical TCR molecules sharing a barcode.

This chain uses TRBV19 with TRBJ2-3; either TRBD1 or TRBD2 may supply D (5 bases each). The sample taken for sequencing was naive CD8+ T cells from blood, with Jurkat cell RNA spiked in. Subset specified: FACS-sorted CD8+CD4-CCR7+CD45RA+ naive T cells. The source of this sequence is a human donor in good health. Some libraries in this study had Jurkat cell RNA spiked in. The CDR3 DNA reads as TGTGCCAGTAGTAATTGGGGGAGTTCCGATACGCAGTATTTT. Protein product: CASSNWGSSDTQYF.